Listed here are 19 T cell receptor beta chains from one sample, sequenced in a study of shared clonotypes between healthy human individuals. Profiling relied on immunoSEQ multiplex PCR, and the TCRdb table lists in-frame clones only, not all of them. This sample has 2.5 million or so clones, with about 92% found just once. The sample consisted of naive CD4+ T cells sorted from blood. Subset described: CD45RA+ positively selected. Receptors originate from a man younger than 30 in good health.

In nucleotides, the CDR3 is TGCGCCAGCAGCATACCAGGGATCTCCTACGAGCAGTACTTC. Amino acid sequence: CASSIPGISYEQYF. This rearrangement joins TRBV5-1 to TRBJ2-7; D is possibly TRBD1 (5 bases). This CDR3 spans 14 amino acids. Looked up from germline, CDR1 is SGHRS and CDR2 is YFSETQ. Trimming removed 4 bases from V and 0 bases from J, with 11 bases in between.

This chain links TRBV7-2 with TRBJ2-7, with 10 bases that match TRBD2. CDR1 is SGHTA, CDR2 FQGNSA, per germline. V was pared by 1 base and J by 4 bases, with 7 bases of the junction left unmatched. This CDR3 comprises 16 residues. CDR3 DNA: TGTGCCAGCAGCTTAGAGCGGGCTAGCGGGAGTTACGAGCAGTACTTC. Translation gives CASSLERASGSYEQYF.

This clone was picked up one time. The V gene is TRBV7-2, the J gene TRBJ2-1, with unresolved D. Trimming removed 1 base from V and 2 bases from J, with 9 bases in between. Germline V lookup: CDR1 SGHTA, CDR2 FQGNSA. The CDR3 is made up of 15 amino acids. CDR3 residues: CASSLDGLPYNEQFF. DNA for the CDR3: TGTGCCAGCAGCTTAGACGGCTTACCCTACAATGAGCAGTTCTTC.

The J gene is TRBJ2-3, the V gene TRBV29-1; 8 bases fit TRBD1. CDR1 is SQVTM and CDR2 is ANQGSEA in the germline V gene. J was trimmed by 1 base and V by 4 bases; bases with no gene match: 4. The CDR3 covers 14 residues. The CDR3 sequence is CSVVIQGGTDTQYF. Here the CDR3 DNA reads TGCAGCGTTGTGATACAGGGGGGCACAGATACGCAGTATTTT.

CDR3 region: CASSSRQGMETQYF. The CDR3 DNA reads as TGCGCCAGCAGCTCCCGCCAGGGAATGGAGACCCAGTACTTC. The rearrangement links TRBV5-1 to TRBJ2-5; weak D call: TRBD1 (5 bases). This CDR3 is built from 14 residues. Trimming cost V 3 bases and J 5 bases, with 14 bases left between them. Germline V gene data show CDR1 as SGHRS and CDR2 as YFSETQ.

The genes are TRBV20-1 and TRBJ2-7; unclear D gene. The V end lost 5 bases, the J end lost 0 bases, and 5 bases lay between the germline ends. The V gene's germline CDR1 is DFQATT and CDR2 SNEGSKA (reference sequence). The length of the CDR3 is 11 residues. CDR3 loop: CSAGFSYEQYF. The DNA of the CDR3 is TGCAGTGCTGGGTTCTCCTACGAGCAGTACTTC.

DNA for the CDR3: TGTGCCAGCAGCTTCGCCGGGACAGGGGCCCAAAACATTCAGTACTTC. Its protein product is CASSFAGTGAQNIQYF. The V call is TRBV7-2, the J call TRBJ2-4; 10 nucleotides align to TRBD1. The length of the CDR3 is 16 residues. Germline-derived CDR1 and CDR2 are SGHTA and FQGNSA. V shed 3 bases and J 5 bases; nucleotides not matched to a gene: 7.

Only a few counts were recorded for this clone. The rearrangement uses TRBV30 and TRBJ1-1; the match to TRBD1 covers 7 bases. Trimming cost V 5 bases and J 7 bases; bases outside gene matches: 7. The CDR3 runs to 12 residues. The germline V gene has CDR1 GTSNPN and CDR2 SVGIG (reference sequence). DNA of the CDR3: TGTGCCTGGGAGGGGGCCTCCAGTGAAGCTTTCTTT. Protein: CAWEGASSEAFF.

J is TRBJ1-2 and V is TRBV19; D might be TRBD1 (5 bases). Germline V CDR1 and CDR2: LNHDA, SQIVND (reference sequence). V was trimmed by 8 bases and J by 2 bases, leaving 12 bases between them. This CDR3 comprises 13 residues. CDR3 sequence: CASRETVNYGYTF. CDR3 DNA: TGTGCCAGTCGAGAGACAGTCAACTATGGCTACACCTTC.

This rearrangement joins TRBV2 to TRBJ1-5; 11 bases are a match to TRBD1. Germline values: CDR1 SNHLY, CDR2 FYNNEI. Germline trimming cut 7 bases from V and 7 bases from J; bases unmatched to any gene: 6. The CDR3 contains 14 residues. The CDR3 loop is CASTRTGGRQPQHF. CDR3 nucleotides: TGTGCCAGCACTAGGACAGGGGGCAGGCAGCCCCAGCATTTT.

The chain couples TRBV27 to TRBJ1-6, with D unclear. The CDR3 spans 16 residues. Between the trimmed V and J ends, which lost 4 bases and 7 bases, there was a span of 17 bases. The germline V gene encodes CDR1 MNHEY and CDR2 SMNVEV (reference sequence). Here the CDR3 DNA reads TGTGCCAGCAGTTCCCCCCCGGGCTCACGGAATTCACCCCTCCACTTT. This codes for CASSSPPGSRNSPLHF.

The rearrangement uses TRBV28 and TRBJ2-7; TRBD1 agrees at 8 bases. Germline V gene sequence: CDR1 MDHEN, CDR2 SYDVKM. The V segment lost 6 bases and the J segment 3 bases; nucleotides outside the gene matches: 13. CDR3 length equals 16 residues. The CDR3 loop is CASSWMPGQGNYEQYF. In DNA form, the CDR3 reads TGTGCCAGCAGCTGGATGCCTGGACAGGGAAACTACGAGCAGTACTTC.

This chain links TRBV7-8 with TRBJ2-7; TRBD1 matches at 12 bases. The CDR3 totals 17 residues. With 0 bases clipped from V and 0 bases from J, the junction kept 3 bases outside the gene matches. Germline V gene data show CDR1 as SGHVS and CDR2 as FQNEAQ. CDR3 coding DNA: TGTGCCAGCAGCTTAGCATGGGGACAGGGGGCCTCCTACGAGCAGTACTTC. This sequence encodes CASSLAWGQGASYEQYF.

The rearrangement uses TRBV11-2 and TRBJ2-7; D is uncertain. CDR1 SGHAT and CDR2 FQNNGV come from the germline V gene. Trimming left V 3 bases short and J 2 bases short, with 14 bases between. The CDR3 is 15 residues long. CDR3 sequence: CASSFRPSLAYEQYF. CDR3 bases: TGTGCCAGCAGCTTCCGACCCTCTCTTGCCTACGAGCAGTACTTC.

The rearrangement uses TRBV4-3 and TRBJ2-2, with 9 nucleotides matching TRBD2. Germline V CDR1 and CDR2: LGHNA, YSLEER. The CDR3 covers 17 residues. The J segment lost 0 bases and the V segment lost 8 bases, leaving 10 bases of the junction unmatched. In DNA form, the CDR3 reads TGCGCCAGCGGACGGGGTAGCGGGAGTGCGAACACCGGGGAGCTGTTTTTT. Its translation is CASGRGSGSANTGELFF.

A word on this clone: Other DNA sequences in the same sample also yield this CDR3. The chain joins TRBV6-6 to TRBJ2-7; the match to TRBD1 covers 8 bases. Looked up from germline, CDR1 is MNHNY and CDR2 is SVGAGI (reference sequence). The junction had 2 bases not matched to a gene; V was cut back by 2 bases and J by 2 bases. CDR3 length: 14 residues. The DNA for the CDR3 is TGTGCCAGCAGTTACGGACAGGGCACCTACGAGCAGTACTTC. Translated: CASSYGQGTYEQYF.

This chain joins TRBV30 and TRBJ1-5, with D hard to call. Germline V gene sequence: CDR1 GTSNPN, CDR2 SVGIG (reference sequence). Trimming took off 2 bases at V and 1 base at J, with 3 bases between the two ends. This CDR3 spans 12 amino acids. CDR3 DNA: TGTGCCTGGAGTTGGAGCAATCAGCCCCAGCATTTT. Protein sequence: CAWSWSNQPQHF.

J is TRBJ1-2 and V is TRBV6-5; maybe TRBD1 (6 bases). CDR1 MNHEY and CDR2 SVGAGI come from the germline V gene. Trimming removed 5 bases at V and 8 bases at J, with 18 bases between. This CDR3 is 14 amino acids long. In nucleotides, the CDR3 is TGTGCCAGCAGTAGGAGTAGGGGGGCGGAAGGCTACACCTTC. Translated: CASSRSRGAEGYTF.

CDR3 bases: TGTGCCAGCAGTGAAGGTCCAAACGAGCAGTACTTC. This gives the protein CASSEGPNEQYF. The V and J genes are TRBV6-1 and TRBJ2-7; D not certain. V was clipped by 1 base and J by 5 bases, with 6 bases between them. The CDR3 length is 12 residues. Germline values: CDR1 MNHNS, CDR2 SASEGT.